This is a list of T cell receptor beta chains from one sample in a study of cytomegalovirus exposure and HLA in healthy donors. Some clones are missing from TCRdb's copy, which holds only in-frame ones; the method was immunoSEQ multiplex PCR. The table has 150,000 to 200,000 clones, around 78% seen once; the top ten hold 1%. What was sequenced was PBMCs. These receptors were taken from a woman aged 40 to 50 in good health and CMV-seronegative. CDR3s include the opening cysteine and the closing phenylalanine or tryptophan. The D gene is left open where the match is weak. Rows give clone size only sometimes, using once, few, many, or a class for an expanded clone.

length	V	J	size	D	CDR3	DNA
16	TRBV9	TRBJ2-7	-	-	CASSVGGGSSSYEQYF	TGTGCCAGCAGCGTAGGGGGCGGTAGCAGCTCCTACGAGCAGTACTTC
14	TRBV5-1	TRBJ2-7	-	-	CASSLLLYSYEQYF	TGCGCCAGCAGCTTACTACTTTACTCCTACGAGCAGTACTTC
14	TRBV19	TRBJ2-1	-	-	CASSIVGAGDEQFF	TGTGCCAGTAGTATTGTGGGAGCAGGGGATGAGCAGTTCTTC
13	TRBV5-1	TRBJ2-2	-	-	CASSLRNTGELFF	TGTGCCAGCAGCTTGCGGAACACCGGGGAGCTGTTTTTT
15	TRBV7-3	TRBJ1-5	-	TRBD1	CASSLTGNSNQPQHF	TGTGCCAGCAGCTTGACAGGGAACTCTAATCAGCCCCAGCATTTT
14	TRBV6-5	TRBJ2-7	-	-	CASSYGDSSYEQYF	TGTGCCAGCAGTTATGGGGACTCCTCCTACGAGCAGTACTTC
16	TRBV7-9	TRBJ2-2	-	TRBD2	CASSQGGLAGTGELFF	TGTGCCAGCAGCCAAGGTGGACTAGCAGGCACCGGGGAGCTGTTTTTT
14	TRBV7-9	TRBJ2-2	-	TRBD1	CASSTRQGSGELFF	TGTGCCAGCAGCACCCGACAGGGCTCCGGGGAGCTGTTTTTT
15	TRBV10-3	TRBJ2-1	-	-	CAIREGVAAYNEQFF	TGTGCCATCAGGGAGGGAGTAGCGGCCTACAATGAGCAGTTCTTC
15	TRBV27	TRBJ2-3	-	TRBD1	CAIKPGGVTPDTQYF	TGTGCCATCAAACCAGGGGGAGTGACCCCAGATACGCAGTATTTT
16	TRBV9	TRBJ1-1	once	TRBD1	CASSADPGQLNTEAFF	TGTGCCAGCAGCGCCGACCCGGGACAGCTGAACACTGAAGCTTTCTTT
16	TRBV5-1	TRBJ2-2	-	TRBD2	CASSLDAGGNTGELFF	TGCGCCAGCAGCTTGGACGCGGGAGGGAACACCGGGGAGCTGTTTTTT
16	TRBV11-3	TRBJ2-7	-	-	CASSLAGHDYGGEQYF	TGTGCCAGCAGCTTAGCGGGGCATGATTACGGGGGCGAGCAGTACTTC
13	TRBV29-1	TRBJ2-3	-	TRBD2	CSVRGGSTDTQYF	TGCAGCGTCCGCGGGGGAAGCACAGATACGCAGTATTTT
13	TRBV6-5	TRBJ2-1	-	-	CASRGLRSDEQFF	TGTGCCAGCAGGGGACTCCGCTCGGATGAGCAGTTCTTC
14	TRBV4-1	TRBJ1-4	-	TRBD1	CASSLDRGREKLFF	TGCGCCAGCAGCCTTGACAGGGGCCGGGAAAAACTGTTTTTT
15	TRBV30	TRBJ2-5	-	-	CAWSGSSGPWETQYF	TGTGCCTGGAGTGGAAGTAGCGGCCCCTGGGAGACCCAGTACTTC
18	TRBV27	TRBJ2-4	few	TRBD1	CASSTRDRGLGAKNIQYF	TGTGCCAGCAGTACCCGGGACAGGGGGCTGGGAGCCAAAAACATTCAGTACTTC
15	TRBV4-1	TRBJ1-2	few	TRBD1	CASSQEGQQARGYTF	TGCGCCAGCAGCCAAGAGGGACAGCAGGCTAGAGGCTACACCTTC
14	TRBV6-1	TRBJ1-1	-	-	CASSDLRELVEAFF	TGTGCCAGCAGTGATCTGAGGGAGTTGGTTGAAGCTTTCTTT
15	TRBV5-1	TRBJ1-1	-	-	CASSLGGTRNTEAFF	TGCGCCAGCAGCTTGGGAGGTACCAGGAACACTGAAGCTTTCTTT
18	TRBV7-9	TRBJ1-2	few	-	CASSLARPGAPFSYGYTF	TGTGCCAGCAGCTTAGCTCGCCCAGGGGCCCCTTTCTCGTATGGCTACACCTTC
16	TRBV14	TRBJ1-4	-	TRBD1	CASSQPSGQGIGKLFF	TGTGCCAGCAGCCAACCCTCGGGACAGGGTATCGGAAAACTGTTTTTT
14	TRBV5-1	TRBJ1-1	-	TRBD1	CASRLGEGTGEAFF	TGCGCCAGCAGATTGGGGGAAGGGACAGGGGAAGCTTTCTTT
14	TRBV28	TRBJ1-2	-	TRBD1	CASSLTDRLGGYTF	TGTGCCAGCAGTTTAACGGACAGGCTAGGAGGCTACACCTTC
16	TRBV5-4	TRBJ2-5	few	TRBD2	CASSFQVGRVLETQYF	TGTGCCAGCAGCTTTCAGGTCGGGAGGGTTCTGGAGACCCAGTACTTC
16	TRBV2	TRBJ2-5	-	TRBD2	CASSEGGSGRGETQYF	TGTGCCAGCAGTGAAGGAGGTAGCGGGAGGGGAGAGACCCAGTACTTC
15	TRBV2	TRBJ1-5	once	TRBD1	CASRLSTGENQPQHF	TGTGCCAGCAGGCTTAGTACAGGGGAGAATCAGCCCCAGCATTTT
15	TRBV5-1	TRBJ2-2	-	TRBD1	CASSNGQEQGGELFF	TGCGCCAGCAGCAATGGACAGGAGCAAGGCGGGGAGCTGTTTTTT
16	TRBV15	TRBJ2-1	-	-	CATSRDPLFIGNEQFF	TGTGCCACCAGCAGAGACCCTCTTTTCATCGGGAATGAGCAGTTCTTC
14	TRBV6-5	TRBJ2-2	-	TRBD1	CASSYLGDSVVLFF	TGTGCCAGCAGTTACTTAGGGGACAGTGTGGTGCTGTTTTTT
15	TRBV6-1	TRBJ2-7	-	TRBD1	CASLTGGTGAYEQYF	TGTGCCAGCCTTACCGGAGGGACAGGAGCCTACGAGCAGTACTTC
15	TRBV11-3	TRBJ2-3	-	TRBD2	CASSLGTSRTDTQYF	TGTGCCAGCAGCTTAGGGACTAGCCGCACAGATACGCAGTATTTT
15	TRBV9	TRBJ2-3	-	-	CASSATQSRKDTQYF	TGTGCCAGCAGCGCGACTCAGTCAAGGAAAGATACGCAGTATTTT
16	TRBV5-1	TRBJ1-1	-	-	CASSLLNLRGNTEAFF	TGCGCCAGCAGCTTATTGAACCTCCGGGGTAACACTGAAGCTTTCTTT
14	TRBV6-1	TRBJ2-3	-	-	CASSENYSTDTQYF	TGTGCCAGCAGTGAAAACTATAGCACAGATACGCAGTATTTT
20	TRBV10-1	TRBJ1-5	once	TRBD1	CASSDQLGGQGPYSNQPQHF	TGCGCCAGCAGTGATCAACTGGGAGGACAGGGGCCGTATAGCAATCAGCCCCAGCATTTT
14	TRBV18	TRBJ1-1	-	-	CASSPGQGGTEAFF	TGTGCCAGCTCACCCGGGCAGGGAGGAACTGAAGCTTTCTTT
15	TRBV27	TRBJ2-3	-	TRBD2	CASSTLAGGKDTQYF	TGTGCCAGCAGCACATTAGCGGGAGGTAAAGATACGCAGTATTTT
15	TRBV28	TRBJ2-7	-	TRBD2	CASSSIGLAGDEQYF	TGTGCCAGCAGTTCCATCGGACTAGCGGGAGACGAGCAGTACTTC
14	TRBV4-2	TRBJ2-5	-	-	CASSQDGARETQYF	TGTGCCAGCAGCCAAGATGGAGCACGTGAGACCCAGTACTTC